The 24 T cell receptor beta chains below come from one sample, sequenced in a study of shared clonotypes between healthy human individuals. The repertoire was sequenced with immunoSEQ multiplex PCR; TCRdb's copy has only in-frame clones and lacks some. The sample includes approximately 2.4 million clones, nearly 97% of them seen just once. Sequenced material: naive CD4+ T cells sorted from blood. As to subset: CD45RA+ positively selected. Receptors were obtained from a man aged 18 to 29 in good health.

The DNA for the CDR3 is TGTGCCATCAGTGTGATGAGGGATGATGAGCAGTTCTTC. This codes for CAISVMRDDEQFF. The chain links TRBV10-3 to TRBJ2-1, with a possible D match to TRBD2 (5 bases). The germline V gene encodes CDR1 ENHRY and CDR2 SYGVKD. The CDR3 sequence is 13 residues long. Trimming took 4 bases from V and 8 from J, leaving 12 bases between them.

The V gene is TRBV5-4, the J gene TRBJ2-2, with D unresolved. V was cut by 0 bases and J by 3 bases, with 9 bases left in between. Germline V lookup: CDR1 SGHNT, CDR2 YYREEE (reference sequence). The CDR3 has 15 residues. CDR3 sequence (DNA): TGTGCCAGCAGCTTGGTCCCGCTGGACACCGGGGAGCTGTTTTTT. Protein: CASSLVPLDTGELFF.

The rearrangement joins TRBV19 to TRBJ2-7; 8 positions match TRBD1. The germline CDR1 and CDR2 sequences are LNHDA and SQIVND (reference sequence). The CDR3 length is 14 residues. V trimming: 5 bases; J trimming: 2 bases; junction bases outside the gene matches: 5. The CDR3 coding sequence is TGTGCCAGTAGTGGGGGACAGGTGACCTACGAGCAGTACTTC. Translating gives CASSGGQVTYEQYF.

The rearrangement uses TRBV6-5 and TRBJ1-1, with D hard to call. Germline V gene sequence: CDR1 MNHEY, CDR2 SVGAGI. The CDR3 has 14 amino acids. V was pared by 0 bases and J by 4 bases, with 9 bases between. CDR3 DNA sequence: TGTGCCAGCAGTTACTCAGAAGGAACCACTGAAGCTTTCTTT. It encodes CASSYSEGTTEAFF.

The chain has TRBV4-2 and TRBJ2-7, with TRBD2 identical over 13 bases. V dropped 3 bases and J dropped 4; count of bases not matched to a gene: 3. The CDR3 totals 15 residues. CDR1 is LGHNA, CDR2 YNFKEQ, per germline. The CDR3 DNA sequence: TGTGCCAGCAGCCAGAGACTAGCGGGGGGATACGAGCAGTACTTC. It encodes CASSQRLAGGYEQYF.

The chain employs TRBV7-6 and TRBJ2-3, with TRBD1 as a possible D gene (7 bases). The CDR3 spans 16 residues. Trimming pared 5 bases from V and 5 bases from J, leaving 20 bases between. Germline V gives CDR1 SGHVS, CDR2 FNYEAQ. CDR3 nucleotides: TGTGCCAGCAGCCCTAATGGGGGGACAGCGGGAGATACGCAGTATTTT. Translating it yields CASSPNGGTAGDTQYF. The complete variable domain, with remaining parts taken from reference TRBV7-6 and TRBJ2-3, reads GAGVSQSPRYKVTKRGQDVALRCDPISGHVSLYWYRQALGQGPEFLTYFNYEAQQDKSGLPNDRFSAERPEGSISTLTIQRTEQRDSAMYRCASSPNGGTAGDTQYFGPGTRLTVL.

J is TRBJ2-5 and V is TRBV10-3, with TRBD2 matching 14 bases. The V gene end was trimmed by 10 bases and the J gene end by 5 bases; junction bases not matched to a gene: 6. The CDR3 has 14 residues. From germline, CDR1 is ENHRY and CDR2 SYGVKD. The CDR3 spells CATGLAGGQETQYF. CDR3 in DNA: TGTGCCACAGGACTAGCGGGGGGCCAGGAGACCCAGTACTTC.

V and J are TRBV5-1 and TRBJ2-2, with 7 bases lining up with TRBD1. The trim removed 3 bases at V and 6 bases at J, leaving 8 bases unmatched. The germline V gene encodes CDR1 SGHRS and CDR2 YFSETQ. The CDR3 is 15 amino acids. CDR3 protein: CASSSDGTVPGELFF. DNA for the CDR3: TGCGCCAGCAGCTCAGATGGGACAGTCCCCGGGGAGCTGTTTTTT.

J is TRBJ2-7 and V is TRBV4-1; 8 bases are shared with TRBD1. J gave up 7 bases and V 2 bases, and 16 bases lay outside the gene matches. Per the germline V gene, CDR1 is MGHRA and CDR2 is YSYEKL. The CDR3 is made up of 17 amino acids. The CDR3, as DNA: TGCGCCAGCAGCCAACCCGCTGGGGACAGGAGAATTACGGAGCAGTACTTC. Translation: CASSQPAGDRRITEQYF.

V is TRBV7-2 and J is TRBJ2-7; 8 bases are a match to TRBD1. The CDR3 is 14 residues long. V was clipped by 5 bases and J by 2 bases; unmatched bases: 5. CDR1 is SGHTA, CDR2 FQGNSA, per germline. CDR3 sequence (DNA): TGTGCCAGCAGCGCAGACAGGGGTACCTACGAGCAGTACTTC. This codes for CASSADRGTYEQYF.

The chain couples TRBV6-9 to TRBJ2-7; TRBD1 might be the D (6 bases). The CDR3 runs 14 residues. With 4 bases removed from V and 2 bases from J, the gap between germline ends came to 12 bases. Per the germline V gene, CDR1 is MNHGY and CDR2 is SVAAGI. The CDR3 loop reads CASSFQGNTYEQYF. The CDR3 DNA is TGTGCCAGCAGTTTTCAGGGGAATACCTACGAGCAGTACTTC.

Points on this clone: The sample has other DNA sequences that encode this CDR3 too. The V gene is TRBV5-1, the J gene TRBJ1-1; the match to TRBD1 covers 7 bases. Germline V gives CDR1 SGHRS, CDR2 YFSETQ. This CDR3 has 15 residues. V shed 4 bases and J 1 base; nucleotides not matched to a gene: 7. The CDR3 region is CASSLRTGRNTEAFF. In nucleotides, the CDR3 is TGCGCCAGCAGCCTTAGGACAGGTCGGAACACTGAAGCTTTCTTT.

Concerning this clone: This sample includes further DNA sequences coding for the same CDR3. This chain joins TRBV5-1 and TRBJ1-2, with 9 bases matching TRBD1. CDR1 is SGHRS and CDR2 is YFSETQ in the germline V gene. The ends lost 4 bases at V and 5 bases at J; junction bases unmatched: 6. This CDR3 has 14 amino acids. The CDR3: CASSGGTGLYGYTF. In DNA, the CDR3 is TGCGCCAGCAGCGGGGGGACAGGGTTATATGGCTACACCTTC.

The genes are TRBV10-3 and TRBJ2-5; no clear D gene. Germline loops: CDR1 ENHRY, CDR2 SYGVKD. Trimming removed 0 bases at V and 4 bases at J, with 9 bases between. The CDR3 length is 14 residues. The CDR3 DNA sequence: TGTGCCATCAGTGAGTCGACGGCTTCAGAGACCCAGTACTTC. Its translation: CAISESTASETQYF.

The count of this clone is one. Other DNA sequences in the same sample also yield this CDR3. The chain uses TRBV18 and TRBJ2-3; 9 bases match TRBD2. The V gene end was trimmed by 2 bases and the J gene end by 1 base; junction bases not matched to a gene: 1. Germline V gene sequence: CDR1 KGHSH, CDR2 LQKENI. The CDR3 has 15 residues. CDR3 sequence (DNA): TGTGCCAGCTCACCATTAGCGGGGGGCACAGATACGCAGTATTTT. Translating gives CASSPLAGGTDTQYF.

CDR3 nucleotide sequence: TGTGCCAGCAGCTTAGGGACTAGTCCATACAATGAGCAGTTCTTC. Its translation: CASSLGTSPYNEQFF. The chain links TRBV11-2 to TRBJ2-1; TRBD2 matches 7 bases. This CDR3 is built from 15 residues. Germline values: CDR1 SGHAT, CDR2 FQNNGV. The ends lost 1 base at V and 4 bases at J; junction bases unmatched: 4.

This clone was recorded only once. V gene TRBV11-2 combines with J gene TRBJ2-3; 8 positions agree with TRBD2. Germline values: CDR1 SGHAT, CDR2 FQNNGV. The V and J ends lost 4 bases and 9 bases, in that order; junction bases with no gene match: 12. The CDR3 extends over 15 amino acids. The CDR3 DNA reads as TGTGCCAGCAGCTGGCGGGGGGCCGCGGAGCAAACGCAGTATTTT. Translation gives CASSWRGAAEQTQYF.

The rearrangement uses TRBV7-2 and TRBJ2-5, with D hard to call. Germline CDR1 reads SGHTA; CDR2 reads FQGNSA. The CDR3 has 13 amino acids. The V gene lost 2 bases and the J gene lost 3 bases, with 7 bases spanning the gap. As DNA, the CDR3 is TGTGCCAGCAGCTTATGGGTAGAAGAGACCCAGTACTTC. Translating gives CASSLWVEETQYF.

The chain is built from TRBV5-1 and TRBJ1-6; tentative D call: TRBD1 (5 bases). This CDR3 comprises 17 residues. The V gene's germline CDR1 is SGHRS and CDR2 YFSETQ. Trimming pared 0 bases from V and 6 bases from J, leaving 16 bases between. DNA for the CDR3: TGCGCCAGCAGCTTGGCCGGGACGTCTATCCCTAATTCACCCCTCCACTTT. Protein sequence: CASSLAGTSIPNSPLHF.

On this clone itself: Other DNA sequences in the sample encode the same CDR3. V usage is TRBV5-1 and J usage is TRBJ2-5; D is unclear. The CDR3 is 13 residues long. The germline V and J ends were trimmed by 4 bases and 2 bases, with 9 bases remaining between them. The V gene's germline CDR1 is SGHRS and CDR2 YFSETQ. The CDR3, as DNA: TGCGCCAGCAGCGCAGGAAGTCAAGAGACCCAGTACTTC. This sequence encodes CASSAGSQETQYF. The variable domain in full, with the rest retrieved from reference TRBV5-1 and TRBJ2-5, is KAGVTQTPRYLIKTRGQQVTLSCSPISGHRSVSWYQQTPGQGLQFLFEYFSETQRNKGNFPGRFSGRQFSNSRSEMNVSTLELGDSALYLCASSAGSQETQYFGPGTRLLVL.

As regards this clone: The junction and the germline gene differ at one end; a read error may be behind it. This sequence joins TRBV4-1 and TRBJ2-7; 9 nucleotides line up with TRBD2. CDR3 length: 17 amino acids. Germline V gene data show CDR1 as MGHRA and CDR2 as YSYEKL. CDR3 bases: TGCGCCAGCAGCCAAGATCTTAGCGGGGGTTCCCTTTACGGGCAGTACTTC. Its translation is CASSQDLSGGSLYGQYF.

CDR3 coding DNA: TGTGCCAGCAGTGAAGGCAGGGGGGCTTTCTTT. Its protein product is CASSEGRGAFF. The rearrangement joins TRBV25-1 to TRBJ1-1, with 7 positions matching TRBD1. J gave up 11 bases and V 2 bases, and 2 bases lay outside the gene matches. This CDR3 is built from 11 residues. Germline CDR1 is MGHDK and CDR2 is SYGVNS.

The chain's CDR3 is CASSLDREKLFF. In nucleotides, the CDR3 is TGTGCCAGCAGCTTGGACAGGGAAAAACTGTTTTTT. This chain connects TRBV5-4 to TRBJ1-4, with D possibly being TRBD1 (5 bases). V shed 0 bases and J shed 8 bases, with 5 bases lying between them. Germline-derived CDR1 and CDR2 are SGHNT and YYREEE (reference sequence). There are 12 residues in the CDR3.

The chain has TRBV6-5 and TRBJ1-5; D gene ambiguous. The V gene's germline CDR1 is MNHEY and CDR2 SVGAGI. Between the trimmed V and J ends, which lost 7 bases and 0 bases, there was a span of 13 bases. CDR3 size: 15 residues. The CDR3 is CASTLSQFSNQPQHF. The CDR3 coding sequence is TGTGCCAGCACCCTCTCACAGTTTAGCAATCAGCCCCAGCATTTT.